This TCR beta chain was observed in a study of tumor-infiltrating lymphocytes in primary liver carcinoma. General observations from the study: The 250 largest clones made up significantly more of tumor than blood repertoires (p = 0.039).

With respect to this clonotype: Its antigen is unidentified.

TCR beta cDNA was made from 450 to 550 ng total RNA with a constant-region primer. Three nested multiplex PCR rounds of slightly modified ARM-PCR generated TCR beta libraries. TCRdb passed the multiplex PCR reads through MiXCR, listing each CDR3 protein once. The repertoire includes around 330,000 distinct CDR3 sequences, around 50% of them detected once, and about a sixth sits in the top ten. Germline DNA was also extracted, and blood RNA was taken from unsorted whole blood. What was sequenced was peripheral blood. This TCR was sampled from a woman aged 30 to 39 with primary liver carcinoma and hepatitis B virus infection.

This CDR3 is CASSLSSYTEAFF. Written as DNA, the CDR3 is TGTGCCAGCAGTTTGAGCTCATACACTGAAGCTTTCTTT. V usage is TRBV12-3 or TRBV12-4 and J usage is TRBJ1-1, with D unclear. The V end lost 3 bases, the J end lost 3 bases, and 8 bases lay between the germline ends. This CDR3 has 13 amino acids.